The clone carrying this T cell receptor (beta chain) was detected only once. Using immunoSEQ multiplex PCR, the repertoire was profiled, and TCRdb retains in-frame clones only, with some absent. This table holds more than 95,000 clones, about 76% found once. This sample was taken from a study of blood T cell repertoires in COVID-19. This clonotype originated in a woman aged 70-85 years with acute or convalescent COVID-19. Sequenced input: peripheral blood.

For the CDR3, the DNA is TGTGCCAGTAGTAGAACAGGGGGCTCTGGGGCCAACGTCCTGACTTTC. Protein: CASSRTGGSGANVLTF. J is TRBJ2-6 and V is TRBV19, with 8 bases lining up with TRBD1. The CDR3 is 16 amino acids. The junction had 2 bases not matched to a gene; V was cut back by 4 bases and J by 0 bases. CDR1 is LNHDA and CDR2 is SQIVND in the germline V gene (reference sequence).